This paragraph reports one TCR beta chain. The antigen is undetermined. Donors, without exception, were Caucasian adults residing in Nashville, Tennessee. The data were taken from a study of shared clonotypes between healthy human individuals. For the study at large: Each donor's CD4 naive and CD4 memory cells filled three plates apiece, CD8 naive two, and CD8 memory one. Notes on the study in general: Sampling covered blood only; tissue repertoires likely differ. Clonotype sharing levels among donors were expected to vary with sequencing depth.

Clones were sequenced by immunoSEQ multiplex PCR, and TCRdb holds only the in-frame ones, with some missing. The table has fewer than 3 million clones, approximately 90% seen once. V lost 4 bases, J lost 0 bases, and 11 bases lay in between. Per germline, CDR1 SGHRS and CDR2 YFSETQ. This CDR3 is 14 amino acids long. The rearrangement links TRBV5-1 to TRBJ2-7; unclear D gene. Sequenced sample: naive CD4+ T cells from PBMCs. Subset specified: CD45RA+ positively selected. This sequence originates from a man aged 18 to 29 in good health. Some clones in this sample may be carry-over from other donors' samples. The CDR3 protein is CASSETPSSYEQYF. The CDR3 nucleotides read TGCGCCAGCAGCGAGACACCGAGCTCCTACGAGCAGTACTTC.